Listed here are 8 T cell receptor beta chains from one sample, sequenced in a study of molecular identifiers for immune sequencing clone quantification. TCRdb ran MiXCR on the PCR reads and lists one entry per CDR3 protein. The repertoire holds about 640,000 distinct CDR3 sequences, with just under 20% as singletons. Source material: naive CD8+ T cells from blood, with Jurkat cell RNA spiked in. Subset here: FACS-sorted CD8+CD4-CCR7+CD45RA+ naive T cells. These receptors all come from a human donor in good health. Some libraries in this study had Jurkat cell RNA spiked in.

V usage is TRBV20-1 and J usage is TRBJ2-7; either TRBD1 or TRBD2 may fit D (6 bases each). The germline gives CDR1 DFQATT, CDR2 SNEGSKA (reference sequence). The CDR3 loop spans 13 amino acids. The CDR3 DNA follows: TGCAGAGCTCGGGGGCAGGGATCCTACGAGCAGTACTTC. As protein: CRARGQGSYEQYF.

This clonotype was seen ten or more times. This chain connects TRBV6-2 or TRBV6-3 to TRBJ1-1; no reliable D call. The CDR3 runs 15 residues. Germline-derived CDR1 and CDR2 are MNHEY and SVGEGT. The V end lost 2 bases, the J end lost 4 bases, and 14 bases lay between the germline ends. The chain's CDR3 is CASSYHRDAPTEAFF. The CDR3 DNA follows: TGTGCCAGCAGTTACCATAGGGATGCCCCCACTGAAGCTTTCTTT.

This sequence joins TRBV12-3 or TRBV12-4 and TRBJ2-3, with 10 bases identical to TRBD1. The junction had 12 bases not matched to a gene; V was cut back by 8 bases and J by 1 base. There are 17 residues in the CDR3. In nucleotides, the CDR3 is TGTGCCAGCGGTACCCGAGACAGGGGGCGAGGCACAGATACGCAGTATTTT. It is translated as CASGTRDRGRGTDTQYF.

In this sample, this clonotype turned up many times. The genes are TRBV28 and TRBJ1-5; tentative D call: TRBD1 (5 bases). Germline CDR1 reads MDHEN; CDR2 reads SYDVKM. CDR3 length: 15 amino acids. V dropped 7 bases and J dropped 2 bases, with 15 bases sitting between them. The CDR3 region is CASTLSGAGNQPQHF. CDR3 bases: TGTGCCAGCACTCTGTCTGGGGCGGGCAATCAGCCCCAGCATTTT.

At least ten counts were recorded for this clonotype. The rearrangement links TRBV29-1 to TRBJ2-6, with a weak D call TRBD1 (5 bases). The CDR3 totals 13 residues. Germline V gene data show CDR1 as SQVTM and CDR2 as ANQGSEA. V lost 4 bases to trimming and J lost 4 bases, with 8 bases between them. CDR3 DNA sequence: TGCAGCGTTGCAGGGTCCGGGGCCAACGTCCTGACTTTC. As protein: CSVAGSGANVLTF.

This clonotype was detected a few times. V gene TRBV5-4 combines with J gene TRBJ2-1; 12 nucleotides line up with TRBD2. The CDR3 covers 16 residues. CDR1 SGHNT and CDR2 YYREEE come from the germline V gene (reference sequence). The trim removed 4 bases at V and 2 bases at J, leaving 4 bases unmatched. The CDR3 sequence: CASSPSGGAAYNEQFF. The CDR3, as DNA: TGTGCCAGCAGCCCTAGCGGGGGGGCCGCCTACAATGAGCAGTTCTTC.

In regard to this clonotype: This sequence may be a read error, since a much larger clone differs from it by one base. This CDR3 fails to terminate in the conserved phenylalanine or tryptophan, so it likely reflects a read error. J is TRBJ2-2 and V is TRBV2; possibly TRBD1 for D (6 bases). From germline, CDR1 is SNHLY and CDR2 FYNNEI. The ends were cut back, 5 bases at V and 7 bases at J, with 17 bases in the middle. This CDR3 contains 15 residues. CDR3 protein: CASSPDRMESGELFL. The CDR3 coding sequence is TGTGCCAGCAGTCCCGACAGGATGGAGAGCGGGGAGCTGTTTCTT.

This clonotype turned up a few times. V is TRBV20-1 and J is TRBJ2-1; 11 nucleotides line up with TRBD2. This CDR3 region has 15 residues. CDR1 and CDR2 from the germline V gene are DFQATT and SNEGSKA (reference sequence). The V and J ends lost 5 bases and 7 bases, in that order; junction bases with no gene match: 10. CDR3 sequence (DNA): TGCAGTGCTCATTCTAGCGGGAGGCCTGGGAATGAGCAGTTCTTC. Translating it yields CSAHSSGRPGNEQFF.